This T cell receptor beta chain emerged from a study of cytomegalovirus exposure and HLA in healthy donors. The study ran its PCR with 60 Vbeta and 13 Jbeta primers. Only in-frame clones appear in the TCRdb table, and some are missing; sequencing was by immunoSEQ multiplex PCR. The sample consists of about 130,000 clones, less than 85% of them appearing once. The clonotype originates from a man aged 35-49 years in good health and CMV-seronegative. The sample consisted of PBMCs.

The CDR3 DNA follows: TGTGCCAGTAAAGGGGACAGGGGGGCGGGCACTGAAGCTTTCTTT. Encoded protein: CASKGDRGAGTEAFF. V usage is TRBV19 and J usage is TRBJ1-1, with TRBD1 matching over 11 bases. V was clipped by 7 bases and J by 4 bases; unmatched bases: 8. The CDR3 is 15 amino acids. Germline V gene sequence: CDR1 LNHDA, CDR2 SQIVND (reference sequence). The whole variable domain, remainder taken from reference TRBV19 and TRBJ1-1, is DGGITQSPKYLFRKEGQNVTLSCEQNLNHDAMYWYRQDPGQGLRLIYYSQIVNDFQKGDIAEGYSVSREKKESFPLTVTSAQKNPTAFYLCASKGDRGAGTEAFFGQGTRLTVV.